The clone carrying this T cell receptor beta chain was picked up a small number of times. In the authors' workflow: Scientists estimated how many nucleated cells there were by amplifying reference gene primers. Profiling relied on immunoSEQ multiplex PCR, and the TCRdb table lists in-frame clones only, not all of them. V, J and clone size reflect that table, while D and trimming were determined from the DNA. The repertoire holds approximately 150,000 clones, with around 84% as singletons. This sample stems from a study of blood T cell repertoires in COVID-19. The overall study: COVID-19 samples collected from the United States, Italy and Spain covered acute and convalescent phases. From T cells, B-cell-depleted T cells, or PBMCs came the material, which was cDNA or gDNA.

In germline, CDR1 is LNHDA, CDR2 SQIVND (reference sequence). The CDR3 totals 14 residues. Germline trimming cut 6 bases from V and 1 base from J; bases unmatched to any gene: 1. This chain uses TRBV19 with TRBJ2-2; TRBD1 aligns across 8 bases. The sample consisted of peripheral blood. This TCR derives from a woman aged 55-70 years with acute or convalescent COVID-19. The CDR3: CASRGTGNTGELFF. The DNA of the CDR3 is TGTGCCAGTAGGGGGACAGGGAACACCGGGGAGCTGTTTTTT.